This T cell receptor (beta chain) was identified in a study of OX40 agonist ivuxolimab in advanced cancers. Across the study: Of mixed ages from about 20 to 85 and averaging approximately 60 years, the group was approximately 84% male. Prior checkpoint blockade (anti-PD-1, anti-PD-L1 or anti-CTLA-4) was permitted; under 50% had it.

The V end was cut by 0 bases, the J end by 5 bases, with 9 bases between. The germline V gene has CDR1 SGDLS and CDR2 YYNGEE. The length of the CDR3 is 14 residues. Produced via immunoSEQ multiplex PCR; TCRdb's table is partial and in-frame only. This table holds nearly 110,000 clones, roughly 90% found once. The input for sequencing was CD4+ or CD8+ T cells sorted from blood, taken in a trial of the OX40 agonist ivuxolimab. This TCR came from an adult with an advanced solid tumor such as melanoma, head and neck, liver or kidney cancer. The chain has TRBV9 and TRBJ2-4; D not certain. The DNA for the CDR3 is TGTGCCAGCAGCGTAGAGTCGTACCAAAACATTCAGTACTTC. Translation gives CASSVESYQNIQYF.